The T cell receptor beta chain described here comes from a study of T cell responses to AZD1222 COVID-19 vaccine. A remark on this clone: Its target is not known.

TCRdb's copy holds only in-frame clones and misses some; the assay was immunoSEQ multiplex PCR. The profile shows 150,000 to 200,000 clones, approximately 91% of them singletons. Between the trimmed V and J ends, which lost 5 bases and 14 bases, there was a span of 22 bases. CDR1 and CDR2 from the germline V gene are LNHDA and SQIVND (reference sequence). This CDR3 comprises 15 residues. Study-level findings and limits: Donors were mostly white British, more females; clonal diversity possibly underestimated. Scientists sampled the repertoires only once the peak T cell response had passed. Spike-specific TCR repertoires showed rising breadth and depth after two AZD1222 doses.

The J gene is TRBJ2-6, the V gene TRBV19; maybe TRBD2 (5 bases). The origin of this receptor is an adult who received the AZD1222 COVID-19 vaccine. The sample here was peripheral blood, taken 28 days after the second AZD1222 dose. DNA of the CDR3: TGTGCCAGTAGTGAGGTCGTCACACCGGGAAGGTTCCTGACTTTC. Translation gives CASSEVVTPGRFLTF. The full variable domain, in which reference TRBV19 and TRBJ2-6 provide the parts outside the CDR3, is DGGITQSPKYLFRKEGQNVTLSCEQNLNHDAMYWYRQDPGQGLRLIYYSQIVNDFQKGDIAEGYSVSREKKESFPLTVTSAQKNPTAFYLCASSEVVTPGRFLTFGAGSRLTVL.